These 2 T cell receptor beta chains originate from one sample sequenced in a study of T-cell reconstitution after alpha-beta-depleted transplantation in children. It was with unique molecular identifiers that the TCRbeta library was prepared. TCRdb passed the PCR reads through MiXCR, listing each CDR3 protein once. The repertoire consists of 400,000 to 450,000 distinct CDR3 sequences, with 43% occurring once and the leading ten covering around 29%. The material was PBMCs, obtained before TCRalphabeta/CD19-depleted stem cell transplant. The receptors here all came from a girl aged 2 to 9 with aplastic anemia, due to receive a stem cell transplant.

The V call is TRBV9, the J call TRBJ2-3, with D possibly being TRBD2 (6 bases). Germline V CDR1 and CDR2: SGDLS, YYNGEE. The length of the CDR3 is 15 residues. V was pared by 4 bases and J by 0 bases, with 12 bases between. The CDR3 nucleotides read TGTGCCAGCAGCCCCCTGGAGGGAAGCACAGATACGCAGTATTTT. This gives the protein CASSPLEGSTDTQYF.

The genes are TRBV7-6 and TRBJ2-1, with 10 bases matching TRBD2. CDR3 length: 17 amino acids. V lost 1 base, J lost 0 bases, and 3 bases stayed unmatched. Germline V gene data show CDR1 as SGHVS and CDR2 as FNYEAQ. For the CDR3, the DNA is TGTGCCAGCAGCTTAGAGGCTAGCGGGAGCTCCTACAATGAGCAGTTCTTC. Residues: CASSLEASGSSYNEQFF.